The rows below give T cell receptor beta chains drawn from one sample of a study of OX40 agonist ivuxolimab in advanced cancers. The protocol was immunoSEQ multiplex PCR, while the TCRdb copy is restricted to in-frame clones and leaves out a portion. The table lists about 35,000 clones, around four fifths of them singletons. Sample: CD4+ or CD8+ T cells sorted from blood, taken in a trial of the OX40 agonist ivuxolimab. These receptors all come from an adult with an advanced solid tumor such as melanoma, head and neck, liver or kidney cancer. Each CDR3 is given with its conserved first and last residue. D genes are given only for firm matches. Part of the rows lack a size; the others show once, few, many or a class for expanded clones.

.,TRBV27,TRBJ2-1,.,CASRQGGSSEQFF,TGTGCCAGCAGACAGGGAGGGTCAAGTGAGCAGTTCTTC
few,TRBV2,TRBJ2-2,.,CASGLVEPMNTGELFF,TGTGCCAGCGGCCTAGTGGAACCTATGAACACCGGGGAGCTGTTTTTT
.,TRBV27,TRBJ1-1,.,CASSPGTANTEAFF,TGTGCCAGCAGTCCCGGGACGGCGAACACTGAAGCTTTCTTT
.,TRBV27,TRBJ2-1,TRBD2,CASRLTSGGDNEQFF,TGTGCCAGCAGGCTGACTAGCGGAGGGGACAATGAGCAGTTCTTC
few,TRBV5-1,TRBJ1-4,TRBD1,CASSSRDSLNEKLFF,TGCGCCAGCAGCAGCCGGGACAGCCTTAATGAAAAACTGTTTTTT
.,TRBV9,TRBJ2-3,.,CASSARPTLRTDTQYF,TGTGCCAGCAGCGCCCGACCCACTCTTCGCACAGATACGCAGTATTTT
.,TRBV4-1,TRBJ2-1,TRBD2,CASSQGPLAGGPGNEQFF,TGCGCCAGCAGCCAAGGGCCCTTAGCGGGAGGGCCGGGGAATGAGCAGTTCTTC
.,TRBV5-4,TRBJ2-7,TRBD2,CASSVGLEGYEQYF,TGTGCCAGCAGCGTGGGACTAGAGGGGTACGAGCAGTACTTC
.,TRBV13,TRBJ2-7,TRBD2,CASSETSGISYEQYF,TGTGCCAGCAGTGAAACTAGCGGGATCTCCTACGAGCAGTACTTC
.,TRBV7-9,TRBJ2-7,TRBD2,CASSLTSGSYEQYF,TGTGCCAGCAGCTTGACTAGCGGGAGCTACGAGCAGTACTTC
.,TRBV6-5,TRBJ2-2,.,CASSYSIGTGELFF,TGTGCCAGCAGTTACTCGATAGGGACCGGGGAGCTGTTTTTT
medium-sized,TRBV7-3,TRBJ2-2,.,CASSSSRDRVGELFF,TGTGCCAGCAGCTCCTCCCGGGACCGAGTCGGGGAGCTGTTTTTT
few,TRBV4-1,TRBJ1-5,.,CASSPIDGGGNQPQHF,TGCGCCAGCAGCCCGATAGACGGGGGTGGCAATCAGCCCCAGCATTTT
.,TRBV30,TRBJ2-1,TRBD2,CAWSVGRADEQFF,TGTGCCTGGAGTGTGGGGAGGGCCGATGAGCAGTTCTTC
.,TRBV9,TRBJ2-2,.,CASSVEGVGVAGELFF,TGTGCCAGCAGCGTAGAGGGGGTTGGGGTGGCCGGGGAGCTGTTTTTT
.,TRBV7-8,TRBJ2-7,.,CASSLAPLTESSYEQYF,TGTGCCAGCAGCTTAGCGCCTCTTACGGAGAGCTCCTACGAGCAGTACTTC
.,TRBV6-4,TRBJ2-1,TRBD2,CASSDSSGGAMNEQFF,TGTGCCAGCAGTGACTCTAGCGGGGGGGCTATGAATGAGCAGTTCTTC
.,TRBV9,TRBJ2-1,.,CASSELPYFSSYNEQFF,TGTGCCAGCAGCGAACTACCTTACTTCTCCTCCTACAATGAGCAGTTCTTC
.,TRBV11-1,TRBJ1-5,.,CASSLGYEQPQHF,TGTGCCAGCAGCTTAGGGTACGAGCAGCCCCAGCATTTT
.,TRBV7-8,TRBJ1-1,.,CASSLNSNTEAFF,TGTGCCAGCAGCTTGAATTCGAACACTGAAGCTTTCTTT
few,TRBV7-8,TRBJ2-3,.,CASSLGGRGTGTDTQYF,TGTGCCAGCAGCTTAGGGGGTAGGGGGACGGGAACAGATACGCAGTATTTT
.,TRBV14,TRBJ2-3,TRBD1,CASSRQGLSTDTQYF,TGTGCCAGCAGCCGACAGGGGCTTAGCACAGATACGCAGTATTTT
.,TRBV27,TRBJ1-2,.,CASSSGEGRNYGYTF,TGTGCCAGCAGTTCAGGGGAGGGCCGCAACTATGGCTACACCTTC
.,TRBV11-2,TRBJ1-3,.,CASSPGNTIYF,TGTGCCAGCAGCCCTGGAAACACCATATATTTT
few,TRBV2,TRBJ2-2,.,CASSPLGAGELFF,TGTGCCAGCAGTCCTCTAGGGGCCGGGGAGCTGTTTTTT
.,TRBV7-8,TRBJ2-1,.,CASRGTSSSYNEQFF,TGTGCCAGCAGAGGTACGTCGAGCTCCTACAATGAGCAGTTCTTC
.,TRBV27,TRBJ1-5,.,CASSLAPLNNQPQHF,TGTGCCAGCAGTTTAGCGCCCTTAAATAATCAGCCCCAGCATTTT
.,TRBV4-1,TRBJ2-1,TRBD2,CASSQESGGMDNEQFF,TGCGCCAGCAGCCAAGAATCGGGGGGAATGGACAATGAGCAGTTCTTC
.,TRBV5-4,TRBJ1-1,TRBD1,CASTVMGETGGGTEAFF,TGTGCCAGCACCGTGATGGGGGAAACAGGGGGAGGGACTGAAGCTTTCTTT
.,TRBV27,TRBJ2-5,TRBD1,CASSVDRGHWKETQYF,TGTGCCAGCAGTGTGGACAGGGGGCATTGGAAAGAGACCCAGTACTTC
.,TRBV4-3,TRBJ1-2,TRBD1,CASSQGTPGTGGLGYTF,TGCGCCAGCAGCCAAGGAACACCGGGGACAGGGGGCCTGGGCTACACCTTC
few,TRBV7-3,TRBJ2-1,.,CASSALVPTVPSSYNEQFF,TGTGCCAGCAGCGCGCTCGTCCCAACTGTCCCTAGCTCCTACAATGAGCAGTTCTTC
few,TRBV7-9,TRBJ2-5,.,CASSAPSRAKETQYF,TGTGCCAGCAGCGCCCCTTCTAGGGCCAAGGAGACCCAGTACTTC
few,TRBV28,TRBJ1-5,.,CAVRAAGLSQPQHF,TGTGCCGTCAGGGCGGCAGGATTAAGTCAGCCCCAGCATTTT
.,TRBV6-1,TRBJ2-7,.,CATTGLLEQYF,TGTGCCACGACAGGACTCCTTGAGCAGTACTTC
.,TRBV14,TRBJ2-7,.,CASSPDPSYEQYF,TGTGCCAGCAGCCCGGACCCCTCTTACGAGCAGTACTTC
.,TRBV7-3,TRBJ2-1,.,CASSLGTGTWGDEQFF,TGTGCCAGCAGCTTAGGAACCGGGACCTGGGGCGATGAGCAGTTCTTC
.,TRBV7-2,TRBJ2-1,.,CASSPSGEQFF,TGTGCCAGCAGCCCAAGCGGTGAGCAGTTCTTC
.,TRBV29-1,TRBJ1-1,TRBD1,CSAAPGGLTEAFF,TGCAGCGCCGCTCCAGGGGGGCTCACTGAAGCTTTCTTT
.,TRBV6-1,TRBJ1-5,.,CASSWGAGQPQHF,TGTGCCAGCAGTTGGGGGGCCGGTCAGCCCCAGCATTTT
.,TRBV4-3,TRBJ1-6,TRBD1,CASSQGGGNTPNSPLHF,TGCGCCAGCAGCCAAGGAGGGGGCAACACTCCTAATTCACCCCTCCACTTT
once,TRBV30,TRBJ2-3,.,CAWSVQGRDTQYF,TGTGCCTGGAGTGTGCAGGGGAGGGATACGCAGTATTTT
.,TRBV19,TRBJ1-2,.,CASSIVPSGAYGYTF,TGTGCCAGTAGTATCGTTCCATCAGGGGCCTATGGCTACACCTTC
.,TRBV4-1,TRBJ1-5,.,CASSQDDTGDPNQPQHF,TGCGCCAGCAGCCAGGATGATACTGGAGACCCGAATCAGCCCCAGCATTTT
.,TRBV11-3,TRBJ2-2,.,CASTDGQTANTGELFF,TGTGCCAGCACCGATGGGCAGACTGCGAACACCGGGGAGCTGTTTTTT
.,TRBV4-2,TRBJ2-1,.,CASSHNIYNEQFF,TGTGCCAGCAGCCACAATATCTACAATGAGCAGTTCTTC
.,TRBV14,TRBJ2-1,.,CASSQEVIRSEQFF,TGTGCCAGCAGCCAAGAAGTCATTAGAAGTGAGCAGTTCTTC